These T cell receptor beta chains were read from a single sample in a study of T-cell reconstitution after alpha-beta-depleted transplantation in children. TCRdb processed the PCR reads anew with MiXCR; each CDR3 protein has one entry. The sample has approximately 150,000 distinct CDR3 sequences; 8.8% are singletons. Here the sequenced sample was PBMCs, mostly from graft donor cells, taken 180 days after TCRalphabeta/CD19-depleted stem cell transplant. The receptor set was obtained from a female patient between 2 and 15 years old who had a stem cell transplant for congenital amegakaryocytic thrombocytopenia, so the T cells may come from the graft donor. Each CDR3 is given with its conserved first and last residue.

>TRBV7-2|TRBJ1-1
CASTTGGGRNTEAFF
>TRBV3-1|TRBJ2-7
CASSQIGYEQYF
>TRBV20-1|TRBJ2-2
CSARAAGGTGELFF
>TRBV4-3|TRBJ2-2
CASSQDRDTSNTGELFF
>TRBV29-1|TRBJ2-2
CSVGATGDTGELFF
>TRBV12-3/TRBV12-4|TRBJ2-7
CATQFSGAYEQYF
>TRBV7-6|TRBJ2-1
CASSLSGQFYNEQFF
>TRBV12-3/TRBV12-4|TRBJ1-1
CASSFPNEAFF
>TRBV7-3|TRBJ1-2
CASSTRALGGYTF
>TRBV20-1|TRBJ2-2
CSARLNTGELFF
>TRBV30|TRBJ1-5
CAWSVARGQPQHF
>TRBV20-1|TRBJ2-7
CSAWWQGGPYEQYF
>TRBV6-1|TRBJ2-7
CASSGLAGAYEQYF
>TRBV24-1|TRBJ1-2
CATSDLWTDYGYTF
>TRBV10-3|TRBJ1-5
CAISESGGNQPQHF
>TRBV19|TRBJ2-5
CASSIRGTSGKETQYF
>TRBV6-1|TRBJ2-3
CASTPRLATEAQYF
>TRBV6-1|TRBJ1-5
CASSPGLTFSNQPQHF
>TRBV10-3|TRBJ2-7
CAISDVYYEQYF
>TRBV13|TRBJ2-7
CASSLTGAREQYF
>TRBV7-9|TRBJ2-3
CASSLERSRTDTQYF
>TRBV21-1|TRBJ1-5
CASSTRTWGGNQPQHF
>TRBV7-6|TRBJ2-5
CASSLAHQETQYF
>TRBV20-1|TRBJ1-1
CSARVSGSNTEAFF
>TRBV4-1|TRBJ2-7
CASSRTGRVYEQYF
>TRBV2|TRBJ2-7
CASSVLAGFYEQYF
>TRBV20-1|TRBJ2-1
CSARGGGTPSYNEQFF
>TRBV7-9|TRBJ2-1
CASTPRPFNEQFF
>TRBV20-1|TRBJ1-3
CSARSDRGNGNTIYF
>TRBV12-3/TRBV12-4|TRBJ1-2
CASSLVGDGGYTF
>TRBV5-6|TRBJ2-5
CASTTPTSGQETQYF
>TRBV28|TRBJ2-6
CASSPGYAGANVLTF
>TRBV20-1|TRBJ2-1
CSAISGSSEQFF
>TRBV5-1|TRBJ2-7
CASSFTGDSYEQYF
>TRBV20-1|TRBJ1-2
CSARDQGFYGYTF
>TRBV7-2|TRBJ1-6
CASSTRQQYNSPLHF